One sample yielded the 26 T cell receptor beta chains listed below, sequenced in a study of OX40 agonist ivuxolimab in advanced cancers. Here immunoSEQ multiplex PCR was the method, and the copy in TCRdb shows in-frame clones only, minus some. This table has approximately 30,000 clones, 75% to 90% appearing once. The material was CD4+ or CD8+ T cells sorted from blood, obtained in a trial of the OX40 agonist ivuxolimab. All receptors come from an adult with an advanced solid tumor such as melanoma, head and neck, liver or kidney cancer.

V usage is TRBV12-5 and J usage is TRBJ2-5; 7 positions match TRBD1. With 4 bases clipped from V and 4 bases from J, the junction kept 12 bases outside the gene matches. Germline V gene data show CDR1 as LGHNT and CDR2 as FRNRAP. The CDR3 contains 16 residues. The DNA of the CDR3 is TGTGCTAGTGGTTCCAGACAGGGTAGGTTCGGAGAGACCCAGTACTTC. This encodes CASGSRQGRFGETQYF.

J is TRBJ2-1 and V is TRBV9, with D tentatively TRBD2 (6 bases). The V gene's germline CDR1 is SGDLS and CDR2 YYNGEE. V lost 0 bases, J lost 4 bases, and 20 bases lay in between. CDR3 length: 18 amino acids. The DNA for the CDR3 is TGTGCCAGCAGCGTAGGGCACCGCGGGGCAGGGCCTTACAATGAGCAGTTCTTC. Encoded protein: CASSVGHRGAGPYNEQFF.

The CDR3: CAAAWGDTQYF. The CDR3 coding sequence is TGTGCCGCGGCCTGGGGCGATACGCAGTATTTT. The chain uses TRBV10-3 and TRBJ2-3; a weak D match, TRBD1 (5 bases). The germline V gene encodes CDR1 ENHRY and CDR2 SYGVKD. V lost 11 bases and J 6 bases, leaving 12 bases between the germline ends. The CDR3 extends over 11 amino acids.

J is TRBJ2-7 and V is TRBV5-4, with TRBD1 matching 9 bases. J lost 6 bases, V lost 4 bases, and 8 bases had no gene match. The CDR3 runs 14 residues. In germline, CDR1 is SGHNT, CDR2 YYREEE (reference sequence). The CDR3 protein is CASSPGQGSFEQYF. CDR3 sequence (DNA): TGTGCCAGCAGCCCGGGACAGGGATCTTTCGAGCAGTACTTC.

The chain joins TRBV7-7 to TRBJ2-3; 8 bases align to TRBD1. J was trimmed by 12 bases and V by 4 bases; bases with no gene match: 6. CDR3 length: 12 residues. Per germline, CDR1 SSHAT and CDR2 FNYEAQ (reference sequence). The CDR3 DNA sequence: TGTGCCAGCAGCTCAGGACAGGGCGCCCAGTATTTT. Translating it yields CASSSGQGAQYF.

This clone appeared a few times. The V call is TRBV9, the J call TRBJ1-1; 9 bases map to TRBD1. This CDR3 is 16 amino acids long. Germline loops: CDR1 SGDLS, CDR2 YYNGEE. Trimming at V came to 0 bases and at J to 6 bases, leaving 9 bases not matched to a gene. Here the CDR3 reads CASSVATPRQGAEAFF. CDR3 DNA sequence: TGTGCCAGCAGCGTAGCCACCCCCCGACAGGGGGCTGAAGCTTTCTTT.

V gene TRBV9 combines with J gene TRBJ1-1; the D is unclear. The CDR3 is 13 amino acids. V was cut by 0 bases and J by 4 bases, with 7 bases left in between. Germline V lookup: CDR1 SGDLS, CDR2 YYNGEE. The CDR3 DNA is TGTGCCAGCAGCGTAGGACCGGGCACTGAAGCTTTCTTT. Its protein product is CASSVGPGTEAFF.

V and J are TRBV10-2 and TRBJ1-2; possibly TRBD1 for D (5 bases). Trimming stripped 2 bases from V and 3 bases from J, with 19 bases between. Germline V gives CDR1 WSHSY, CDR2 SAAADI. CDR3 length: 17 amino acids. The CDR3 protein is CASSEDSGTLEDYGYTF. CDR3 coding DNA: TGCGCCAGCAGTGAGGACTCCGGGACTCTCGAAGACTATGGCTACACCTTC.

J is TRBJ2-1 and V is TRBV29-1, with TRBD2 identical over 9 bases. Germline CDR1 SQVTM, CDR2 ANQGSEA. CDR3 length: 17 amino acids. The ends lost 0 bases at V and 2 bases at J; junction bases unmatched: 8. CDR3 in amino acids: CSVEDYGASGTYNEQFF. CDR3 in DNA: TGCAGCGTTGAAGATTACGGGGCTAGCGGGACCTACAATGAGCAGTTCTTC.

The rearrangement links TRBV2 to TRBJ2-3; D is uncertain. There are 16 residues in the CDR3. Trimming cost V 3 bases and J 3 bases, with 16 bases left between them. The V gene's germline CDR1 is SNHLY and CDR2 FYNNEI. The chain's CDR3 is CASSESPRKSTDTQYF. The CDR3 DNA reads TGTGCCAGCAGTGAGAGTCCGAGGAAGAGTACAGATACGCAGTATTTT.

The chain couples TRBV10-1 to TRBJ2-7; no clear D. Trimming removed 1 base at V and 9 bases at J, with 13 bases between. CDR3 size: 13 residues. From germline, CDR1 is WNHNN and CDR2 SYGVQD (reference sequence). For the CDR3, the DNA is TGCGCCAGCAGTGAGTGGGCCACAGCCGGGCAGTACTTC. Translation: CASSEWATAGQYF.

The chain is built from TRBV5-6 and TRBJ2-7; D possibly corresponds to TRBD1 (5 bases). CDR3 size: 16 residues. Trimming took off 4 bases at V and 0 bases at J, with 17 bases between the two ends. Germline V gives CDR1 SGHDT, CDR2 YYEEEE. CDR3 amino acids: CASSTLSRANSYEQYF. DNA of the CDR3: TGTGCCAGCAGCACTCTCTCCAGGGCGAACTCCTACGAGCAGTACTTC.

The rearrangement uses TRBV28 and TRBJ1-5; D gene uncertain. V was cut by 3 bases and J by 3 bases, with 9 bases left in between. The CDR3 length is 14 residues. Germline V gives CDR1 MDHEN, CDR2 SYDVKM. CDR3 residues: CASSFPGINQPQHF. CDR3 bases: TGTGCCAGCAGTTTTCCCGGGATCAATCAGCCCCAGCATTTT.

The rearrangement joins TRBV19 to TRBJ2-1; no firm D call. The CDR3 totals 14 residues. The ends were cut back, 3 bases at V and 6 bases at J, with 12 bases in the middle. Germline CDR1 LNHDA, CDR2 SQIVND (reference sequence). The CDR3 protein is CASSMGGVLNEQFF. CDR3 sequence (DNA): TGTGCCAGTAGTATGGGTGGGGTCCTCAATGAGCAGTTCTTC.

The gene calls are TRBV28 and TRBJ1-5; TRBD1 is a possible D gene (6 bases). The CDR3 totals 15 residues. With 4 bases removed from V and 2 bases from J, the gap between germline ends came to 12 bases. Germline assignment: CDR1 MDHEN and CDR2 SYDVKM. The CDR3 DNA follows: TGTGCCAGCAGTTATTTCACAGGGCGCAATCAGCCCCAGCATTTT. Its translation: CASSYFTGRNQPQHF.

This clone was detected only once. The gene calls are TRBV7-9 and TRBJ2-1, with TRBD1 matching 9 bases. The CDR3 extends over 16 amino acids. Unmatched junction bases numbered 7, after V lost 5 bases and J lost 2 bases. From germline, CDR1 is SEHNR and CDR2 FQNEAQ (reference sequence). CDR3 sequence reads: CASSRGTGPAYNEQFF. DNA for the CDR3: TGTGCCAGCAGCCGAGGGACAGGGCCCGCCTACAATGAGCAGTTCTTC. The whole variable domain, filled in from reference TRBV7-9 and TRBJ2-1, reads DTGVSQNPRHKITKRGQNVTFRCDPISEHNRLYWYRQTLGQGPEFLTYFQNEAQLEKSRLLSDRFSAERPKGSFSTLEIQRTEQGDSAMYLCASSRGTGPAYNEQFFGPGTRLTVL.

This clone has only a few counts. This chain uses TRBV27 with TRBJ2-1; no clear D gene. The CDR3 is made up of 12 amino acids. V was trimmed by 8 bases and J by 8 bases, leaving 13 bases between them. The V gene's germline CDR1 is MNHEY and CDR2 SMNVEV (reference sequence). The CDR3: CASQTVRYEQFF. The CDR3 DNA reads as TGTGCCAGCCAGACGGTCCGATATGAGCAGTTCTTC.

A few counts support this clone. The chain employs TRBV5-1 and TRBJ2-4; the D call may be TRBD1 or TRBD2 (5 bases each). Between the trimmed V and J ends, which lost 2 bases and 1 base, there was a span of 10 bases. Germline loops: CDR1 SGHRS, CDR2 YFSETQ. This CDR3 region has 15 residues. CDR3 protein: CASSFGWGAKNIQYF. CDR3 nucleotides: TGCGCCAGCAGCTTCGGGTGGGGGGCCAAAAACATTCAGTACTTC.

V usage is TRBV27 and J usage is TRBJ2-7, with D maybe TRBD2 (5 bases). CDR3 size: 13 residues. The germline CDR1 and CDR2 sequences are MNHEY and SMNVEV (reference sequence). V was pared by 3 bases and J by 6 bases, with 12 bases between. The chain's CDR3 is CASSLRGYREQYF. CDR3 coding DNA: TGTGCCAGCAGTTTGAGAGGGTATCGCGAGCAGTACTTC.

The chain employs TRBV19 and TRBJ2-5; a possible D gene is TRBD1 (6 bases). Looked up from germline, CDR1 is LNHDA and CDR2 is SQIVND (reference sequence). This CDR3 contains 18 residues. Trimming took 6 bases from V and 4 from J, leaving 27 bases between them. DNA for the CDR3: TGTGCCAGTAGCACCAAACTTGAAGACAGGTCCCGTAGAGAGACCCAGTACTTC. Translated, it gives CASSTKLEDRSRRETQYF.

V usage is TRBV30 and J usage is TRBJ1-4, with D unresolved. The CDR3 consists of 13 residues. Trimming removed 3 bases at V and 5 bases at J, with 10 bases between. The germline CDR1 and CDR2 sequences are GTSNPN and SVGIG (reference sequence). CDR3 sequence reads: CAWSARPNEKLFF. CDR3 nucleotide sequence: TGTGCCTGGAGCGCACGGCCCAATGAAAAACTGTTTTTT.

The CDR3 DNA reads TGCGCCAGCAGTGTTCCAGGAAAATACGAGCAGTACTTC. Translation gives CASSVPGKYEQYF. V gene TRBV10-1 combines with J gene TRBJ2-5; unclear D gene. The J call is in doubt because the DNA end fits TRBJ2-7 better. The CDR3 sequence is 13 residues long. Germline CDR1 WNHNN, CDR2 SYGVQD (reference sequence).

V and J are TRBV6-5 and TRBJ2-7; 10 nucleotides match TRBD2. The germline gives CDR1 MNHEY, CDR2 SVGAGI. There are 13 residues in the CDR3. V dropped 10 bases and J dropped 4; count of bases not matched to a gene: 7. CDR3 in DNA: TGTGCCACCAGAGCGGGAGGGCAATACGAGCAGTACTTC. This sequence encodes CATRAGGQYEQYF.

The chain employs TRBV5-4 and TRBJ2-1; D gene uncertain. This CDR3 comprises 14 residues. Trimming removed 4 bases from V and 7 bases from J, with 15 bases in between. Per the germline V gene, CDR1 is SGHNT and CDR2 is YYREEE (reference sequence). CDR3 bases: TGTGCCAGCAGCCGAAACGACGGAACGAATGAGCAGTTCTTC. This translates into CASSRNDGTNEQFF.

The V call is TRBV29-1, the J call TRBJ2-1; 8 bases agree with TRBD1. V dropped 5 bases and J dropped 4; count of bases not matched to a gene: 7. Germline V gene data show CDR1 as SQVTM and CDR2 as ANQGSEA. The CDR3 spans 14 residues. The chain's CDR3 is CSVTGTGVYNEQFF. CDR3 bases: TGCAGCGTTACCGGGACAGGCGTATACAATGAGCAGTTCTTC.

This rearrangement joins TRBV27 to TRBJ2-3; no definite D call. The germline V gene has CDR1 MNHEY and CDR2 SMNVEV (reference sequence). V lost 7 bases and J 6 bases, leaving 17 bases between the germline ends. The CDR3 totals 14 residues. The CDR3 loop is CASTTVGSKDTQYF. CDR3 nucleotides: TGTGCCAGCACCACCGTGGGCTCGAAGGATACGCAGTATTTT.